This T cell receptor beta chain was found in a study of control samples from healthy donors and cancer patients. CDR3 size: 13 residues. Trimming cost V 10 bases and J 2 bases; bases outside gene matches: 7. Germline lookup yields CDR1 MDHEN and CDR2 SYDVKM. Clones were read by immunoSEQ multiplex PCR, and TCRdb kept only the in-frame ones, dropping some. Among 95,000 to 150,000 clones listed, 70% to 90% were seen once. This TCR was sampled from a man aged 55 to 70 in good health. Source material: blood. The chain links TRBV28 to TRBJ2-7; 8 bases are shared with TRBD1. CDR3 protein: CATQGQGTYEQYF. The CDR3 DNA sequence: TGTGCCACCCAAGGACAGGGCACCTACGAGCAGTACTTC.